Listed below are T cell receptor beta chains from one sample, sequenced in a study of blood T cell repertoires in COVID-19. Data came from immunoSEQ multiplex PCR; TCRdb stores just in-frame clones and leaves some out. The sample carries 350,000 to 400,000 clones, 89% recorded once. Material: peripheral blood. The receptor set was obtained from a woman aged 25 to 39 with COVID-19, enrolled during active disease. CDR3s include the opening cysteine and the closing phenylalanine or tryptophan. D genes are given only for firm matches. Only part of the rows carry a size: once, few, many, or a class if the clone is expanded.

D gene | J gene | clone size | CDR3 length | V gene | CDR3 DNA | CDR3 protein
- | TRBJ1-4 | - | 14 | TRBV14 | TGTGCCAGCAGGAGAGCCCCAACTAATGAAAAACTGTTTTTT | CASRRAPTNEKLFF
- | TRBJ2-3 | - | 12 | TRBV28 | TGTGCCAGCAGTTCAGGCACAGATACGCAGTATTTT | CASSSGTDTQYF
TRBD1 | TRBJ2-5 | - | 15 | TRBV18 | TGTGCCAGCTCACCCCCCGAGGACAGGGAAGAGACCCAGTACTTC | CASSPPEDREETQYF
- | TRBJ2-1 | - | 16 | TRBV2 | TGTGCCAGCAGTCGTCCAGGGGGGAGCTCCTACAATGAGCAGTTCTTC | CASSRPGGSSYNEQFF
TRBD2 | TRBJ2-3 | - | 18 | TRBV5-4 | TGTGCCAGCAGCTTGGCCCCGATGAGGAGCGGGGGCACAGATACGCAGTATTTT | CASSLAPMRSGGTDTQYF
- | TRBJ1-1 | - | 11 | TRBV2 | TGTGCCAGCACGGGCAGGGCAGAAGCTTTCTTT | CASTGRAEAFF
TRBD1 | TRBJ1-2 | - | 16 | TRBV11-2 | TGTGCCAGCAGGAAACTCGCAGGGGGCGGTGGGAATGGCTACACCTTC | CASRKLAGGGGNGYTF
TRBD1 | TRBJ1-2 | - | 17 | TRBV5-1 | TGCGCCAGCAGCTTGGGGGCAGGGGGCCTGGGAGACTATGGCTACACCTTC | CASSLGAGGLGDYGYTF
- | TRBJ1-2 | - | 16 | TRBV9 | TGTGCCAGCAGCGTCCCCCCAGGGCAGTTTTTTCATGGCTACACCTTC | CASSVPPGQFFHGYTF
- | TRBJ2-2 | once | 15 | TRBV3-1/TRBV3-2 | TGTGCCAGCAGCCAACTCGGCGGGGACTCCGGGGAGCTGTTTTTT | CASSQLGGDSGELFF
TRBD1 | TRBJ1-1 | - | 13 | TRBV5-6 | TGTGCCAGCAGGGTTACAGGGGACACTGAAGCTTTCTTT | CASRVTGDTEAFF
- | TRBJ1-4 | - | 16 | TRBV7-2 | TGTGCCAGCAGCTTAGCGTACGGGGGTTGGGTCGAAAAACTGTTTTTT | CASSLAYGGWVEKLFF
- | TRBJ1-5 | - | 16 | TRBV19 | TGTGCCAGTAGTACTTCGGACGGGGTAGAAGAACAGCCCCAGCATTTT | CASSTSDGVEEQPQHF
TRBD2 | TRBJ2-3 | - | 17 | TRBV5-1 | TGCGCCAGCAGCTTGGGCACTAGCGGAAGGGTGAGAGATACGCAGTATTTT | CASSLGTSGRVRDTQYF
TRBD2 | TRBJ2-1 | - | 16 | TRBV3-1/TRBV3-2 | TGTGCCAGCAGCCGGGCCGGGACTAGCGGCTACAATGAGCAGTTCTTC | CASSRAGTSGYNEQFF
TRBD1 | TRBJ2-5 | - | 14 | TRBV14 | TGTGCCAGCAGCTTGGACAGGTCTCAAGAGACCCAGTACTTC | CASSLDRSQETQYF
TRBD1 | TRBJ1-2 | - | 13 | TRBV7-8 | TGTGCCAGCAGCCCACGGACAGGGAGGATTCGCACCTTC | CASSPRTGRIRTF
TRBD2 | TRBJ2-2 | - | 15 | TRBV19 | TGTGCCAGTAGTGATGCTAGCGGGAGTAACGGGGAGCTGTTTTTT | CASSDASGSNGELFF
TRBD2 | TRBJ2-1 | once | 17 | TRBV12-5 | TGTGCTAGTGGTTTGGGGGGGACTAGCGGCTTATACAATGAGCAGTTCTTC | CASGLGGTSGLYNEQFF
TRBD2 | TRBJ2-1 | few | 14 | TRBV5-6 | TGTGCCAGCAGCTTGTCAGGACTAGCCGTTTGGTCGTTCTTC | CASSLSGLAVWSFF
TRBD2 | TRBJ2-1 | - | 17 | TRBV15 | TGTGCCACCAGCAGGGGTCCTAGCGGGAGTTCCTACAATGAGCAGTTCTTC | CATSRGPSGSSYNEQFF
TRBD1 | TRBJ1-2 | once | 16 | TRBV4-3 | TGCGCCAGCAGCCAAGTAGGAGGGCAGGGGGTTTGGGGCTACACCTTC | CASSQVGGQGVWGYTF
- | TRBJ1-1 | - | 15 | TRBV3-1/TRBV3-2 | TGTGCCAGCAGCCCCAGGGACATAAAATACACTGAAGCTTTCTTT | CASSPRDIKYTEAFF
TRBD2 | TRBJ2-1 | - | 16 | TRBV29-1 | TGCAGCGCCCAAGGGACTAGCGGGAGTTCCTACAATGAGCAGTTCTTC | CSAQGTSGSSYNEQFF
TRBD2 | TRBJ2-1 | - | 15 | TRBV9 | TGTGCCAGCAGCACGCTAGCGGGATCCTACAATGAGCAGTTCTTC | CASSTLAGSYNEQFF
- | TRBJ1-1 | - | 15 | TRBV6-5 | TGTGCCAGCAGTTACTCGGGGGGAGCGGGCACTGAAGCTTTCTTT | CASSYSGGAGTEAFF
- | TRBJ1-1 | - | 13 | TRBV6-5 | TGTGCCAGCTCATTCGGCGGGAACACTGAAGCTTTCTTT | CASSFGGNTEAFF
- | TRBJ1-4 | - | 16 | TRBV6-2/TRBV6-3 | TGTGCCAGCAGTTCCGGCGGGGTCCCAACTAATGAAAAACTGTTTTTT | CASSSGGVPTNEKLFF
- | TRBJ2-2 | once | 15 | TRBV5-1 | TGCGCCAGCAGTCCAGGACAGACCCACACCGGGGAGCTGTTTTTT | CASSPGQTHTGELFF
- | TRBJ2-3 | - | 15 | TRBV27 | TGTGCCAGCAGCCTTTGGGGAGAGGAGACAGATACGCAGTATTTT | CASSLWGEETDTQYF
- | TRBJ2-2 | - | 17 | TRBV4-3 | TGCGCCAGCAGCCAAGATTTAATAGTAACAGACACCGGGGAGCTGTTTTTT | CASSQDLIVTDTGELFF
TRBD2 | TRBJ2-3 | once | 15 | TRBV9 | TGTGCCAGCAGCCCCAGCGGGGATCCTGAGTATACGCAGTATTTT | CASSPSGDPEYTQYF
TRBD2 | TRBJ2-1 | - | 15 | TRBV5-1 | TGCGCCAGCAGCTTTATGGCGGGAGGGCCGAGTGAGCAGTTCTTC | CASSFMAGGPSEQFF
- | TRBJ2-5 | - | 13 | TRBV25-1 | TGTGCCAGCAGTGAATTCGGGAAAGAGACCCAGTACTTC | CASSEFGKETQYF
- | TRBJ2-5 | - | 13 | TRBV5-1 | TGCGCCAGCAGAGAACTAGAATCGGAGACCCAGTACTTC | CASRELESETQYF
- | TRBJ2-3 | - | 13 | TRBV27 | TGTGCCAGCAGTTTATACCAGGGTCGAACGCAGTATTTT | CASSLYQGRTQYF
TRBD1 | TRBJ1-6 | - | 18 | TRBV5-1 | TGCGCCAGCAGCCGAGGGACAGGGCCACCTAACTATAATTCACCCCTCCACTTT | CASSRGTGPPNYNSPLHF
TRBD2 | TRBJ2-2 | - | 16 | TRBV7-2 | TGTGCCAGCAGACAAACTAGCGGGGGGAACACCGGGGAGCTGTTTTTT | CASRQTSGGNTGELFF
- | TRBJ1-2 | - | 12 | TRBV2 | TGTGCCACACAGGGAATTGCCTATGGCTACACCTTC | CATQGIAYGYTF
TRBD2 | TRBJ2-5 | - | 16 | TRBV7-2 | TGTGCCAGCAGCTTAGCGGCTAGCGGGTTGGGAGAGACCCAGTACTTC | CASSLAASGLGETQYF
- | TRBJ2-1 | - | 14 | TRBV19 | TGTGCCACCCATCAGGGGACTACTTACAATGAGCAGTTCTTC | CATHQGTTYNEQFF
TRBD1 | TRBJ1-2 | - | 14 | TRBV5-6 | TGTGCCAGCAGCGCCAGGACAGGGAACTATGGCTACACCTTC | CASSARTGNYGYTF
- | TRBJ2-5 | - | 15 | TRBV5-6 | TGTGCCAGCAGCTTGCCCGGACAGTGGTTCGAGACCCAGTACTTC | CASSLPGQWFETQYF
- | TRBJ1-1 | - | 13 | TRBV10-3 | TGTGCCACGTTGGGGGGGCGGTCCACTGAAGCTTTCTTT | CATLGGRSTEAFF
TRBD1 | TRBJ1-1 | - | 17 | TRBV7-2 | TGTGCCAGCAGCTTGGTAGACAGGGGGCCGGTGAACACTGAAGCTTTCTTT | CASSLVDRGPVNTEAFF
- | TRBJ1-5 | - | 14 | TRBV9 | TGTGCCAGCAGCGGCCTCGACAGCAGCCAGCCCCAGCATTTT | CASSGLDSSQPQHF
- | TRBJ1-5 | - | 15 | TRBV4-3 | TGCGCCAGCAGCCAATCGGTGGTTAGCAATCAGCCCCAGCATTTT | CASSQSVVSNQPQHF
- | TRBJ2-3 | - | 12 | TRBV11-3 | TGTGCCAGCAGCTTAGGCAGGGATACGCAGTATTTT | CASSLGRDTQYF
- | TRBJ2-2 | - | 19 | TRBV9 | TGTGCCAGCAGCGTTAGGCCTAGTTCGTATTATACGGGCACCGGGGAGCTGTTTTTT | CASSVRPSSYYTGTGELFF
- | TRBJ1-4 | - | 13 | TRBV5-8 | TGTGCCAGCAGCTTGTACAGAAATGAAAAACTGTTTTTT | CASSLYRNEKLFF
- | TRBJ2-1 | - | 16 | TRBV6-2/TRBV6-3 | TGTGCCAGCATCCCCCAGTGGCAAACCGGGGGAAATGAGCAGTTCTTC | CASIPQWQTGGNEQFF
TRBD1 | TRBJ2-1 | few | 14 | TRBV7-2 | TGTGCCAGCAGCTTAGGCCAGGGGGCGAAAGAGCAGTTCTTC | CASSLGQGAKEQFF
TRBD1 | TRBJ1-5 | - | 17 | TRBV6-2/TRBV6-3 | TGTGCCAGCAGTTACCTGGGACAGGGGTATAGCAATCAGCCCCAGCATTTT | CASSYLGQGYSNQPQHF
- | TRBJ1-2 | - | 14 | TRBV19 | TGTGCCAGTAGTCAGGGAGCGGGGGCCTATGGCTACACCTTC | CASSQGAGAYGYTF
TRBD1 | TRBJ2-3 | - | 16 | TRBV10-3 | TGTGCCATCAGTGAAAGGGACAGAGAAAGCACAGATACGCAGTATTTT | CAISERDRESTDTQYF
- | TRBJ1-2 | few | 16 | TRBV4-3 | TGCGCCAGCAGCCAAGCTAACAGCCCCTGGAACTATGGCTACACCTTC | CASSQANSPWNYGYTF
- | TRBJ1-2 | - | 14 | TRBV6-5 | TGTGCCAGCCCTCCAGGGGCAGGAAACTATGGCTACACCTTC | CASPPGAGNYGYTF
- | TRBJ1-3 | few | 15 | TRBV30 | TGTGCCTGGAGCGCCCCGGACAAGGCGATAAACACCATATATTTT | CAWSAPDKAINTIYF
TRBD1 | TRBJ2-2 | - | 14 | TRBV15 | TGTGCCACCAGCGGTGACAGGGGAACCGGGGAGCTGTTTTTT | CATSGDRGTGELFF
- | TRBJ2-7 | - | 14 | TRBV19 | TGTGCCAGTAGTATAGCCCACGAGGGCAACGTGGTGTACTTC | CASSIAHEGNVVYF